This is a list of T cell receptor beta chains from one sample in a study of PD-1 blockade in classical Hodgkin lymphoma. Only in-frame clones appear in the TCRdb table, and some are missing; sequencing was by immunoSEQ multiplex PCR. This sample has 30,000 to 35,000 clones; 75% to 85% occur once, and the top ten carry 25% to 40%. This sample comprised peripheral blood mononuclear cells (PBMCs), obtained at baseline. All receptors derive from a human donor with classical Hodgkin lymphoma. CDR3s include the opening cysteine and the closing phenylalanine or tryptophan. The D gene is left open where the match is weak. Clone size is given for some rows only: seen once, a few or many times, or a class if the clone is expanded.

v_call	d_call	j_call	cdr3_length	clone_size	cdr3_nt	cdr3_aa
TRBV5-1	NA	TRBJ2-7	12	NA	TGCGCCAGCAGCTCCGGACTAAACGAGCAGTACTTC	CASSSGLNEQYF
TRBV4-3	NA	TRBJ1-5	17	once	TGCGCCAGCAGCCAAGAGGTGTCAACAGGTGGTAATCAGCCCCAGCATTTT	CASSQEVSTGGNQPQHF
TRBV5-1	NA	TRBJ2-1	12	NA	TGCGCCAGCAGCTTGGACATTGGAGAGCAGTTCTTC	CASSLDIGEQFF
TRBV7-6	NA	TRBJ1-2	13	NA	TGTGCCAGCAGTTTAAGCGGGGAGGAAGGCTACACCTTC	CASSLSGEEGYTF
TRBV4-2	TRBD1	TRBJ1-5	15	NA	TGTGCCAGCAGCCAAGCAGGGGGAACGGAACAGCCCCAGCATTTT	CASSQAGGTEQPQHF
TRBV18	NA	TRBJ1-2	15	NA	TGTGCCAGCTCACCAAACGGGGACCCGGCTCGGGGCTACACCTTC	CASSPNGDPARGYTF
TRBV6-1	NA	TRBJ1-1	14	NA	TGTGCCAGCAGTGACACAGCGAGGAACACTGAAGCTTTCTTT	CASSDTARNTEAFF
TRBV5-6	NA	TRBJ2-7	12	NA	TGTGCCAGCAGCTTGTACTCCTACGAGCAGTACTTC	CASSLYSYEQYF
TRBV19	TRBD1	TRBJ1-5	15	NA	TGTGCCAGTACACAGGGGGTCTATAGCAATCAGCCCCAGCATTTT	CASTQGVYSNQPQHF
TRBV10-3	NA	TRBJ1-6	15	NA	TGTGCCATCAACTCAGCTGGGGACGATAATTCACCCCTCCACTTT	CAINSAGDDNSPLHF
TRBV7-3	NA	TRBJ2-3	14	NA	TGTGCCAGCAGTAACGAACAGTCCACAGATACGCAGTATTTT	CASSNEQSTDTQYF
TRBV23-1	NA	TRBJ2-3	18	NA	TGCGCCAACCCACTTCAGCCAGGACGAGTGATAAATACGGATACGCAGTATTTT	CANPLQPGRVINTDTQYF
TRBV18	TRBD1	TRBJ2-5	18	NA	TGTGCCAGCTCACCAAAGGCCGGGACAGGGCTGTACCAAGAGACCCAGTACTTC	CASSPKAGTGLYQETQYF